This TCR beta chain was recovered during a study of T cell responses to AZD1222 COVID-19 vaccine (dated by TCRdb to the early 2020s). With regard to the full study: TCR sequencing was performed for about 250 trial participants, of whom around 210 were given two doses of AZD1222 and around 25 were given two doses of MenACWY control vaccine. Trial participants were enrolled into age subgroups of 18-55, 56-69 and 70-plus years, which contained roughly 150, 30 and 60 TCR-sequenced participants, respectively. The full study reports these points: Vaccine-associated CD4 TCRs spanned the whole spike protein, with dominant responses in regions 160-218 and 743-854. The 56-69-year group was small, and its depth increase did not reach significance, likely because of low power. Because no samples from the day 14 peak response were available, repertoires could be characterized only after the peak T cell response. Spike-specific TCR breadth and depth rose significantly after two AZD1222 doses compared with day 0 and with MenACWY recipients. Reportedly, almost half of the unique spike-specific TCRs recognized epitopes lying outside the regions that are mutated in the B.1.351 and B.1.1.7 variants. Conclusions about previously exposed vaccinees are limited, since just a handful of AZD1222 recipients were seropositive for SARS-CoV-2 at baseline. Participants were mostly white British, with more females than males. The authors suggested clonal diversity may have been underestimated.

A note on this clone: This receptor's antigen is unknown. Nothing much larger sits one base from this clone, and base qualities are not available.

Compared with germline, V lacks 1 base and J lacks 3 bases; bases without a gene match: 10. The germline V gene encodes CDR1 SGHAT and CDR2 FQNNGV. The cysteine opens and the phenylalanine closes a CDR3 of 17 amino acids. Only CDR3 DNA is held: 51 bases, read in frame from base 1. The time point label of this sample denotes: about 28 days (+/-7) after the second vaccine dose. Because spike-specific TCR depth and breadth did not differ between the two schedules, AZD1222 recipients who got a second dose at roughly 4 weeks were pooled with those who got a second dose at roughly 12 weeks. Vaccinee samples were obtained from the UK trials COV001 and COV002, which included a single-blind randomized controlled phase 2/3 trial of AZD1222 (ChAdOx1 nCoV-19) in healthy adults. For TCRbeta chain sequencing, PBMC samples from trial participants were taken at day 0 and at day 28 after the second dose. The CDR3 regions of human TCRbeta chains were analyzed by immunosequencing. For the original study's pipeline: TCRs in the repertoires were matched against a reference library of SARS-CoV-2-specific TCRs that had been generated with the MIRA antigen-specificity platform. Breadth was defined as the fraction of unique TCRs that were SARS-CoV-2-associated. Depth was defined as the fraction of total T cells that were SARS-CoV-2-associated. Using the MIRA data, every spike-specific TCR was mapped to the spike region that the TCR reacted to and assigned to either a CD4 or a CD8 class. Log10-transformed breadth and depth values were compared by one-way ANOVA with Sidak's multiple comparisons tests. TCRdb holds this immuneACCESS table with in-frame rearrangements only. Some clones are missing; in checked studies, unresolved V genes explain under half, and the rest has no known cause. The V and J calls and clone size are taken from that table; D and trimming were inferred from the DNA. A total of around 150,000 clones appear in this sample, about 93% of them only once. Less than 3.5% of the sample rests with the top ten.

Here the sequenced sample was peripheral blood, taken 28 days after the second AZD1222 dose. The rearrangement combines TRBV11-2 with TRBJ1-1; TRBD1 lines up with 8 middle nucleotides. This receptor was identified in an adult who received the AZD1222 COVID-19 vaccine. The CDR3: CASSLGFRGRDYTEAFF. At the DNA level, the sequence is TGTGCCAGCAGCTTAGGGTTCAGGGGGCGAGACTACACTGAAGCTTTCTTT.